The rows below give T cell receptor beta chains drawn from one sample of a study of T cells after yellow fever vaccination. TCRdb analysed the 5' RACE reads with MiXCR anew, one entry per CDR3 protein. Of some 400,000 distinct CDR3 sequences in the sample, about 19% were seen once. The sample consisted of PBMCs, taken before the yellow fever booster vaccination. These receptors came from a man aged 18 to 35 who received the YFV17D yellow fever vaccine. The CDR3 runs from the conserved cysteine through the conserved F or W. A row's size may be missing; if present it is once, few, many or a size class.

.	TRBV5-5	CASSAVRETTEAFF
.	TRBV5-1	CASSFPSGGDNEQFF
few	TRBV27	CASAKGIGQGAGELFF
.	TRBV12-3/TRBV12-4	CASSSGGGRPQTQYF
.	TRBV7-9	CASSLFPGTGNSPLHF
.	TRBV4-2	CASSRLGSTGGELFF
few	TRBV7-3	CASSPTTDTGELFF
many	TRBV6-5	CASSYSLGRTDTQYF
.	TRBV11-2	CASSPVLVPPDTQYF
.	TRBV20-1	CSAIRGDLNMNTEAFF
few	TRBV20-1	CSAPKDSPEAFF
.	TRBV25-1	CASSESPTDTYNEQFF
.	TRBV20-1	CSASRSGTDTQYF
.	TRBV6-5	CASSYFDRPGTQYF
.	TRBV11-3	CASSSGGGGNTGELFF
few	TRBV12-3/TRBV12-4	CASSFFAANTEAFF
.	TRBV20-1	CSASDRRSTDTQYF
few	TRBV6-4	CASSPRSGANVLTF
few	TRBV27	CASRDTSSYNSPLHF
few	TRBV6-2/TRBV6-3	CASSPLLTGQGPDTQYF
.	TRBV11-2	CASLGTYNEQFF
.	TRBV7-9	CASSGKGTDNSPLHF
.	TRBV7-2	CASSLNSPPGTQYF
few	TRBV25-1	CASSDPKGAGLRYTF
.	TRBV6-6	CASTSGRNEQFF
.	TRBV25-1	CASSAWEQTNTIYF
few	TRBV7-9	CASSPGALGQAFF
few	TRBV5-4	CASSFTSGGNEQFF